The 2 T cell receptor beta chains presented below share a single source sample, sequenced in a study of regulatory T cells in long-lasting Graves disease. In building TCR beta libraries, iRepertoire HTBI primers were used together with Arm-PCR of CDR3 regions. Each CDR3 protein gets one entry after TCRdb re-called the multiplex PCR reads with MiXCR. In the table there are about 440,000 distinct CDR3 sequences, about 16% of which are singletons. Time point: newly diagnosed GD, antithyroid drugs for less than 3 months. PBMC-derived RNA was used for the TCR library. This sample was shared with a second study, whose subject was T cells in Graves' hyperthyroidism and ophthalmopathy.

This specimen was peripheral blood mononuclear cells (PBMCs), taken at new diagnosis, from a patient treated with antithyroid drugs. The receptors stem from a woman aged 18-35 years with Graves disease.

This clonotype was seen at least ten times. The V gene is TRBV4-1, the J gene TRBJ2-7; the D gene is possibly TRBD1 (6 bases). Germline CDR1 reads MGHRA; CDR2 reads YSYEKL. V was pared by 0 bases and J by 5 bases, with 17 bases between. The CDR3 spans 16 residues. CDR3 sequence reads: CASSQDGPRSGDEQYF. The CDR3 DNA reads TGCGCCAGCAGCCAAGATGGGCCACGATCAGGGGACGAGCAGTACTTC.

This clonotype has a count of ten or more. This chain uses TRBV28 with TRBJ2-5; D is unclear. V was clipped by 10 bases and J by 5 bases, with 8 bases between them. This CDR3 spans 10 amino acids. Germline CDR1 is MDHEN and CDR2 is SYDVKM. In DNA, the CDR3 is TGTGCCACCTCGAGGGAGACCCAGTACTTC. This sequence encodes CATSRETQYF. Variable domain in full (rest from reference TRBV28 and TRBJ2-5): DVKVTQSSRYLVKRTGEKVFLECVQDMDHENMFWYRQDPGLGLRLIYFSYDVKMKEKGDIPEGYSVSREKKERFSLILESASTNQTSMYLCATSRETQYFGPGTRLLVL.